The text below deals with one T cell receptor (beta chain). Antigen specificity is unknown. Data came from immunoSEQ multiplex PCR; TCRdb stores just in-frame clones and leaves some out. Of 120,000 or so clones listed, 85% to 90% are singletons. The sample is drawn from a study of T cell responses to AZD1222 COVID-19 vaccine. Findings of the study overall: Unmutated variant regions reportedly attract nearly half of all spike-specific TCRs. The study found vaccine-associated CD4 TCRs spanning spike, dominant at 160-218 and 743-854.

The CDR3 runs 13 residues. V lost 1 base and J lost 1, with 4 bases in between. From germline, CDR1 is SGHVS and CDR2 FNYEAQ. The sequenced sample was peripheral blood, obtained 28 days after the second AZD1222 dose. The source is an adult who received the AZD1222 COVID-19 vaccine. The chain has TRBV7-6 and TRBJ1-1; no reliable D call. Here the CDR3 reads CASSLEANTEAFF. The DNA of the CDR3 is TGTGCCAGCAGCTTAGAAGCGAACACTGAAGCTTTCTTT.